These T cell receptor beta chains were read from a single sample in a study of blood T cell repertoires in COVID-19. Sequencing was performed with immunoSEQ multiplex PCR; in TCRdb, only in-frame clones are kept and a portion is missing. Of roughly 150,000 clones listed, roughly 84% are singletons. The material sequenced was PBMCs or T cells enriched from blood (not recorded which). These TCRs come from a man aged 55 to 70 who had recovered from COVID-19. The conserved cysteine and the conserved F or W are not part of the CDR3 here. Not all rows give a size; the values are once, few, many and, for expanded clones, a class.

CDR3 protein: ASSYSRGTQY
V gene: TRBV6-5
clone size: .

CDR3 protein: ASRYRADTGELF
V gene: TRBV2
clone size: .

CDR3 protein: ASSLLGGGAENEQF
V gene: TRBV27
clone size: .

CDR3 protein: ASTISGGSLYGYT
V gene: TRBV28
clone size: few

CDR3 protein: ASSKGQGVGNTIY
V gene: TRBV27
clone size: .

CDR3 protein: SVGEAGGNSPLH
V gene: TRBV29-1
clone size: .

CDR3 protein: ASSQDLPGGGEQF
V gene: TRBV14
clone size: .

CDR3 protein: ASSQRSTEAF
V gene: TRBV23-1
clone size: few

CDR3 protein: ASGQGAFSYEQY
V gene: TRBV12-5
clone size: .

CDR3 protein: ATRSQGTSGNLRGYGELF
V gene: TRBV2
clone size: few

CDR3 protein: ASSGDRGRSNTGELF
V gene: TRBV5-1
clone size: .

CDR3 protein: ASSLPGGGGYEQY
V gene: TRBV5-4
clone size: few

CDR3 protein: ASSLWATGLYGYT
V gene: TRBV2
clone size: .

CDR3 protein: ASSPNGYEQY
V gene: TRBV11-3
clone size: .

CDR3 protein: ASSSGGVTDTQY
V gene: TRBV28
clone size: .

CDR3 protein: ASSPRAGAGDTQY
V gene: TRBV3-1/TRBV3-2
clone size: .

CDR3 protein: ASSQEAGGGTEAF
V gene: TRBV3-1/TRBV3-2
clone size: .

CDR3 protein: ASSIRSSTDTQY
V gene: TRBV19
clone size: once

CDR3 protein: ATSDNSRGTDTQY
V gene: TRBV24-1
clone size: once

CDR3 protein: ASSLSGQGNGYT
V gene: TRBV7-2
clone size: .

CDR3 protein: ASSQWRLALETQY
V gene: TRBV7-6
clone size: .

CDR3 protein: ASSPQAGAYEQY
V gene: TRBV18
clone size: once

CDR3 protein: ASSRVGTGATGELF
V gene: TRBV6-4
clone size: .

CDR3 protein: ASRPRGYSNQPQH
V gene: TRBV27
clone size: .

CDR3 protein: ASSLQLWELF
V gene: TRBV12-3/TRBV12-4
clone size: .

CDR3 protein: ASSTGDRKRSEAF
V gene: TRBV19
clone size: .

CDR3 protein: ASSSLPGLATDTQY
V gene: TRBV7-9
clone size: .

CDR3 protein: ASQARGDPGLADSSYNEQF
V gene: TRBV27
clone size: many

CDR3 protein: ATSDSSGTGQLDGYT
V gene: TRBV24-1
clone size: .

CDR3 protein: ASSLHRGENYGYT
V gene: TRBV7-9
clone size: .

CDR3 protein: ASSWGQGGQPQH
V gene: TRBV2
clone size: once

CDR3 protein: ASSEHRVAGQY
V gene: TRBV25-1
clone size: few

CDR3 protein: ASSPIDRMGTQY
V gene: TRBV6-5
clone size: .

CDR3 protein: ASSAGTSGTTSTDTQY
V gene: TRBV9
clone size: .

CDR3 protein: ASSLSFPSEAF
V gene: TRBV7-2
clone size: few

CDR3 protein: ASNAGAQAAF
V gene: TRBV6-5
clone size: .

CDR3 protein: ASSLGAGASSSYEQY
V gene: TRBV5-1
clone size: .

CDR3 protein: ASSDSGGNTDTQY
V gene: TRBV6-4
clone size: .

CDR3 protein: ATSDTRQGKETQY
V gene: TRBV24-1
clone size: .

CDR3 protein: ASMGGGQGAYT
V gene: TRBV12-3/TRBV12-4
clone size: .

CDR3 protein: ASSLVAGAAQETQY
V gene: TRBV5-1
clone size: .

CDR3 protein: ASSSSTGELF
V gene: TRBV5-1
clone size: few

CDR3 protein: ASRGDSNYGYT
V gene: TRBV5-4
clone size: .

CDR3 protein: ASSQVSSYNEQF
V gene: TRBV14
clone size: .

CDR3 protein: ASSHMTSGYNEQF
V gene: TRBV14
clone size: .

CDR3 protein: ASSYGGGQGNTEAF
V gene: TRBV6-5
clone size: .

CDR3 protein: ASSPGLASDEQF
V gene: TRBV11-1
clone size: .

CDR3 protein: ASRHRTDIGRRPNQPQH
V gene: TRBV11-3
clone size: .

CDR3 protein: AISDSQWQPQH
V gene: TRBV10-3
clone size: once

CDR3 protein: ASSSGLAEETQY
V gene: TRBV7-2
clone size: .

CDR3 protein: ASSLDRGLETQY
V gene: TRBV5-1
clone size: .

CDR3 protein: ATSEQGPGNTIY
V gene: TRBV24-1
clone size: .